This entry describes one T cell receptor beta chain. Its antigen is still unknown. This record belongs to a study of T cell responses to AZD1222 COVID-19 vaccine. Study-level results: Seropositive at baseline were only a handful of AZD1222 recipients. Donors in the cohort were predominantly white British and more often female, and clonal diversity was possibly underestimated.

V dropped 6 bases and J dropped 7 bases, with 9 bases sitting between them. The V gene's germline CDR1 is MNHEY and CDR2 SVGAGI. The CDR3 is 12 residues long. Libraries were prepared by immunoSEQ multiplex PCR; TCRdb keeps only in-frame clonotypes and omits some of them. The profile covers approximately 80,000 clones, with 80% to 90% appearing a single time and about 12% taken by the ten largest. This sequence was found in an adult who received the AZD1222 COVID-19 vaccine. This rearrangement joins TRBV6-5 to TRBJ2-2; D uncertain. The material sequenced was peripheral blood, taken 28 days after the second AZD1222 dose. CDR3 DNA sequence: TGTGCCAGCAGCCCCTTGGGCGGGGAGCTGTTTTTT. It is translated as CASSPLGGELFF.